Each of the 25 T cell receptor beta chains below was sequenced from the same sample in a study of chemoradiotherapy in HPV16-positive cancers (dated by TCRdb to the early 2020s). The library was prepared using the immunoSEQ multiplex PCR assay. The table was pulled from immuneACCESS by TCRdb, which kept in-frame rearrangements only. Such tables lose some clones; where checked, under half of the loss comes from unresolved V genes, and the rest has no known cause. The sample table lists around 29,000 clones, over 90% of them with a count of one. The ten largest clones capture about 20% of the sample. The sequenced sample was blood, obtained from a patient who underwent chemoradiotherapy. The receptor source for this set is a human donor with HPV-associated anogenital cancer.

V usage is TRBV6-1 and J usage is TRBJ1-5, with D uncertain. CDR1 and CDR2 from the germline V gene are MNHNS and SASEGT. The CDR3 runs 15 residues. V lost 7 bases, J lost 3 bases, and 16 bases lay in between. For the CDR3, the DNA is TGTGCCAGCAATAAGAGGACGCGCGTCAATCAGCCCCAGCATTTT. The encoded protein is CASNKRTRVNQPQHF.

This clone has only one observation. The chain uses TRBV5-4 and TRBJ2-5; maybe TRBD1 (6 bases). The CDR3 runs to 13 residues. The V end lost 4 bases, the J end lost 5 bases, and 12 bases lay between the germline ends. The germline gives CDR1 SGHNT, CDR2 YYREEE (reference sequence). The CDR3 reads CASSLGAQETQYF. The CDR3 DNA reads TGTGCCAGCAGCCTGGGGGCTCAGGAGACCCAGTACTTC.

The rearrangement links TRBV27 to TRBJ1-1, with TRBD1 matching 9 bases. Germline trimming cut 5 bases from V and 5 bases from J; bases unmatched to any gene: 9. Germline V gene sequence: CDR1 MNHEY, CDR2 SMNVEV (reference sequence). The CDR3 loop spans 15 amino acids. In DNA form, the CDR3 reads TGTGCCAGCAGTAGACCGACAGGGGGGCAAACTGAAGCTTTCTTT. Its translation: CASSRPTGGQTEAFF.

The chain employs TRBV15 and TRBJ1-1; D is unresolved. The CDR3 is made up of 15 amino acids. The V end was cut by 0 bases, the J end by 4 bases, with 12 bases between. Germline loops: CDR1 LNHNV, CDR2 YYDKDF (reference sequence). The CDR3 here is CATSRDRGGGTEAFF. The CDR3 nucleotides are TGTGCCACCAGCAGAGATCGTGGAGGTGGCACTGAAGCTTTCTTT.

The gene calls are TRBV7-2 and TRBJ1-5; 9 nucleotides agree with TRBD1. The CDR3 covers 16 residues. Germline-derived CDR1 and CDR2 are SGHTA and FQGNSA. Trimming removed 6 bases from V and 4 bases from J; junction bases left unmatched: 10. Here the CDR3 DNA reads TGTGCCAGCAGGATCTCCGGGACAGGGAGGAATCAGCCCCAGCATTTT. Its translation: CASRISGTGRNQPQHF.

The gene calls are TRBV18 and TRBJ2-6; no reliable D call. Germline V gene sequence: CDR1 KGHSH, CDR2 LQKENI. Deletions cut 6 bases from V and 0 bases from J, with 3 bases between. The CDR3 runs 13 residues. The CDR3 loop is CASSSSGANVLTF. The CDR3 nucleotides read TGTGCCAGCTCCTCCTCTGGGGCCAACGTCCTGACTTTC.

This clone was seen more than once but under ten times. The CDR3 sequence is CASSFSAGSSYTF. DNA for the CDR3: TGCGCCAGCAGCTTTTCGGCAGGGAGTAGCTACACCTTC. The chain links TRBV5-1 to TRBJ1-2, with D possibly TRBD1 on 5 matching bases. V was shortened by 2 bases and J by 9 bases, with 14 bases between the two germline ends. CDR3 length: 13 amino acids. Germline CDR1 is SGHRS and CDR2 is YFSETQ.

CDR3 loop: CASSVRGGTTYLDEQYF. In DNA, the CDR3 is TGTGCCAGCAGCGTCCGGGGGGGGACTACATACCTCGACGAGCAGTACTTC. The chain couples TRBV11-2 to TRBJ2-7; 8 bases are a match to TRBD2. The CDR3 is 17 residues long. The germline CDR1 and CDR2 sequences are SGHAT and FQNNGV. V trimming: 5 bases; J trimming: 5 bases; junction bases outside the gene matches: 17.

The sample holds one count of this clone. The rearrangement uses TRBV6-1 and TRBJ2-1, with TRBD2 matching 7 bases. Per germline, CDR1 MNHNS and CDR2 SASEGT. V lost 0 bases and J lost 7; bases outside the gene matches: 3. The CDR3 extends over 14 amino acids. CDR3 bases: TGTGCCAGCAGTGAAGCTGCGGGAGTTAATGAGCAGTTCTTC. It translates to CASSEAAGVNEQFF.

V gene TRBV19 combines with J gene TRBJ2-3; the D call may be TRBD1 or TRBD2 (5 bases each). This CDR3 comprises 15 residues. V was pared by 6 bases and J by 3 bases, with 16 bases between. Germline CDR1 reads LNHDA; CDR2 reads SQIVND (reference sequence). CDR3 region: CASRMTGAETDTQYF. In nucleotides, the CDR3 is TGTGCCAGTAGGATGACCGGGGCCGAAACAGATACGCAGTATTTT.

This chain links TRBV10-2 with TRBJ1-2; D not certain. Trimming cost V 2 bases and J 2 bases, with 12 bases left between them. The CDR3 covers 15 residues. Germline assignment: CDR1 WSHSY and CDR2 SAAADI. Here the CDR3 DNA reads TGCGCCAGCAGTGAGATTCGCGGCCCCAACTATGGCTACACCTTC. This translates into CASSEIRGPNYGYTF.

The rearrangement uses TRBV5-1 and TRBJ1-4; possibly TRBD1 for D (5 bases). The V gene lost 0 bases and the J gene lost 6 bases, with 9 bases spanning the gap. From germline, CDR1 is SGHRS and CDR2 YFSETQ. This CDR3 has 14 amino acids. CDR3 sequence (DNA): TGCGCCAGCAGCTTGGCCACAGGCCATGAAAAACTGTTTTTT. Protein sequence: CASSLATGHEKLFF.

The chain has TRBV9 and TRBJ2-1, with D perhaps being TRBD1 or TRBD2 (6 bases each). The CDR3 totals 16 residues. V lost 5 bases and J lost 2, with 17 bases in between. Germline CDR1 SGDLS, CDR2 YYNGEE. The CDR3 reads CASSLSGAGAYNEQFF. In DNA form, the CDR3 reads TGTGCCAGCAGTCTTTCGGGAGCAGGGGCCTACAATGAGCAGTTCTTC.

This clone occurred once. This rearrangement joins TRBV27 to TRBJ2-1; TRBD2 is a possible D gene (5 bases). CDR3 length: 13 amino acids. V shed 6 bases and J shed 4 bases, with 10 bases lying between them. Per the germline V gene, CDR1 is MNHEY and CDR2 is SMNVEV (reference sequence). The CDR3 DNA follows: TGTGCCAGCAGAGGCTGGGAGTACAATGAGCAGTTCTTC. Translating gives CASRGWEYNEQFF.

The table lists this clone with a count of one. V gene TRBV4-1 combines with J gene TRBJ1-1; D might be TRBD1 (5 bases). V was trimmed by 4 bases and J by 5 bases, leaving 17 bases between them. The CDR3 spans 15 residues. Germline V gene lookup returns CDR1 MGHRA and CDR2 YSYEKL. CDR3 bases: TGCGCCAGCAGCCCTGGACGGGGGGAGGGGACTGAAGCTTTCTTT. Translated, it gives CASSPGRGEGTEAFF.

The rearrangement links TRBV27 to TRBJ1-2; no firm D call. The ends were cut back, 9 bases at V and 7 bases at J, with 18 bases in the middle. CDR3 length equals 13 residues. The germline gives CDR1 MNHEY, CDR2 SMNVEV (reference sequence). DNA of the CDR3: TGTGCCAGTAAATCGGGGATGTATGGTGGCTACACCTTC. Translating it yields CASKSGMYGGYTF.

This chain connects TRBV27 to TRBJ2-7; TRBD2 matches 8 bases. The CDR3 extends over 14 amino acids. The V segment lost 4 bases and the J segment 6 bases; nucleotides outside the gene matches: 8. From germline, CDR1 is MNHEY and CDR2 SMNVEV (reference sequence). In nucleotides, the CDR3 is TGTGCCAGCAGTTCCACCGGGACTAGTTTCGAGCAGTACTTC. It is translated as CASSSTGTSFEQYF.

The chain combines TRBV16 with TRBJ1-5, with 7 bases aligning to TRBD1. The CDR3 has 16 residues. CDR1 and CDR2 (germline): KGHSY, FQNENV. Trimming cost V 6 bases and J 0 bases; bases outside gene matches: 8. The CDR3 coding sequence is TGTGCCAGCAGTAAAATAGGGGGCTATAGCAATCAGCCCCAGCATTTT. This sequence encodes CASSKIGGYSNQPQHF.

The chain uses TRBV5-1 and TRBJ2-5; TRBD1 agrees at 7 bases. Germline lookup yields CDR1 SGHRS and CDR2 YFSETQ. This CDR3 spans 17 amino acids. J gave up 0 bases and V 0 bases, and 8 bases lay outside the gene matches. CDR3 sequence (DNA): TGCGCCAGCAGCTTGGCAAGGACAGGTGGTAACCAAGAGACCCAGTACTTC. The encoded protein is CASSLARTGGNQETQYF.

The chain couples TRBV7-9 to TRBJ1-5; D is uncertain. CDR1 and CDR2 from the germline V gene are SEHNR and FQNEAQ (reference sequence). The ends were cut back, 1 base at V and 4 bases at J, with 11 bases in the middle. The length of the CDR3 is 15 residues. CDR3 sequence: CASSLGSADNQPQHF. For the CDR3, the DNA is TGTGCCAGCAGCTTAGGTTCAGCGGATAATCAGCCCCAGCATTTT. The whole variable domain, filled in from reference TRBV7-9 and TRBJ1-5, reads DTGVSQNPRHKITKRGQNVTFRCDPISEHNRLYWYRQTLGQGPEFLTYFQNEAQLEKSRLLSDRFSAERPKGSFSTLEIQRTEQGDSAMYLCASSLGSADNQPQHFGDGTRLSIL.

The V gene is TRBV5-1, the J gene TRBJ2-7; possibly TRBD1 for D (5 bases). The CDR3 is made up of 12 amino acids. Trimming took 0 bases from V and 6 from J, leaving 7 bases between them. Germline-derived CDR1 and CDR2 are SGHRS and YFSETQ. The CDR3 DNA follows: TGCGCCAGCAGCTTGGTAGGGGTCGAGCAGTACTTC. It encodes CASSLVGVEQYF.

This chain links TRBV9 with TRBJ2-2; D remains unclear. Germline CDR1 reads SGDLS; CDR2 reads YYNGEE. V was clipped by 7 bases and J by 6 bases, with 13 bases between them. The CDR3 is made up of 13 amino acids. The CDR3 nucleotides read TGTGCCAGCCGGTCTCAGAATGCCGGGGAGCTGTTTTTT. Translated: CASRSQNAGELFF.

V and J are TRBV19 and TRBJ2-2; TRBD1 agrees at 9 bases. The CDR3 consists of 14 residues. The germline V gene has CDR1 LNHDA and CDR2 SQIVND (reference sequence). Trimming removed 9 bases from V and 6 bases from J; junction bases left unmatched: 8. The CDR3 is CASLQDRGPGELFF. DNA of the CDR3: TGTGCCAGCCTCCAGGACAGGGGCCCCGGGGAGCTGTTTTTT.

This chain joins TRBV2 and TRBJ2-2, with TRBD1 as a possible D gene (6 bases). This CDR3 has 14 residues. V was shortened by 4 bases and J by 3 bases, with 9 bases between the two germline ends. CDR1 is SNHLY and CDR2 is FYNNEI in the germline V gene. The CDR3 DNA sequence: TGTGCCAGCAGTGGACAGGTAGACACCGGGGAGCTGTTTTTT. This gives the protein CASSGQVDTGELFF.

This clone turned up a few times. The chain recombines TRBV27 with TRBJ1-5; tentatively, D is TRBD1 (5 bases). CDR1 is MNHEY and CDR2 is SMNVEV in the germline V gene (reference sequence). V dropped 5 bases and J dropped 3 bases, with 14 bases sitting between them. The CDR3 length is 15 residues. The CDR3 bases are TGTGCCAGCAGTATAAACCAGGGTTTCAATCAGCCCCAGCATTTT. Residues: CASSINQGFNQPQHF.